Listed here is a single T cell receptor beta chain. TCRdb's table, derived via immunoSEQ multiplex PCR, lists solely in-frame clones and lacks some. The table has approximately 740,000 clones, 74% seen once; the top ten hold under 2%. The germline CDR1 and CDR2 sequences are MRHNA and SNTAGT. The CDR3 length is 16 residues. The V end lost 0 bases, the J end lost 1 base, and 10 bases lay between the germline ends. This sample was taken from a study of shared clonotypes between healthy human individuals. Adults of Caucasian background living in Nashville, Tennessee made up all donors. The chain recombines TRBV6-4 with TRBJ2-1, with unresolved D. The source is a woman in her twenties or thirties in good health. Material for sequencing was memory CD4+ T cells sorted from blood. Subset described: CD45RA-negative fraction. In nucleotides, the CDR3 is TGTGCCAGCAGTGACTCTGCGGCACCGTCCTACAATGAGCAGTTCTTC. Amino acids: CASSDSAAPSYNEQFF.